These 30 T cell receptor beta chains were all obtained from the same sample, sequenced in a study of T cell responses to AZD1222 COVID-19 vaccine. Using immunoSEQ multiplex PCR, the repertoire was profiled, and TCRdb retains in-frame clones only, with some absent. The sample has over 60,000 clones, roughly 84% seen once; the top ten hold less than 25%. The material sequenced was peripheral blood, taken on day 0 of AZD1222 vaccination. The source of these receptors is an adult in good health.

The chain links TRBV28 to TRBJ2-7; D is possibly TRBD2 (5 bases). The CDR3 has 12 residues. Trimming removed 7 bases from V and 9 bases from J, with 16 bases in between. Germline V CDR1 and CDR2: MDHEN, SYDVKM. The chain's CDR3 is CASTHRAGVQYF. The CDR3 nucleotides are TGTGCCAGCACCCATAGGGCGGGTGTGCAGTACTTC.

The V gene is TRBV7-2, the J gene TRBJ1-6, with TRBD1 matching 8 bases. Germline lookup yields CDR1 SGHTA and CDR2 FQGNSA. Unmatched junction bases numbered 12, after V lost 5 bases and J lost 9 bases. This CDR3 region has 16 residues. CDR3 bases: TGTGCCAGCAGCCCCCAGGGGGCAGGGTTGGGTTCACCCCTCCACTTT. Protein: CASSPQGAGLGSPLHF.

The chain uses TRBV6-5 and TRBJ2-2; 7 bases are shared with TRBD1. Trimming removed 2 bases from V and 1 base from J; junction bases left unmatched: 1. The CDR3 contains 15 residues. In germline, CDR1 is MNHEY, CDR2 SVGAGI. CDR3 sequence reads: CASSYGTVNTGELFF. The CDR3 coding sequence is TGTGCCAGCAGTTACGGGACAGTGAACACCGGGGAGCTGTTTTTT.

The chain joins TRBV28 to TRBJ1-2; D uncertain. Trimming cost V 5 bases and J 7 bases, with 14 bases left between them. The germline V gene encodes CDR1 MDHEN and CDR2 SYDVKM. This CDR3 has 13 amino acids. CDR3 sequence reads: CASSPSRRFGYTF. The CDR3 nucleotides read TGTGCCAGCAGTCCTAGTCGACGGTTTGGCTACACCTTC.

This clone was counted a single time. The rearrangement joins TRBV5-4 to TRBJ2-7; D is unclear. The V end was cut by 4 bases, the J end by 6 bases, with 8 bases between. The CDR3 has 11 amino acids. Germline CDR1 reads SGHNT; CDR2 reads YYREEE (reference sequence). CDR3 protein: CASSIGLEQYF. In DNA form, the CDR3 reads TGTGCCAGCAGCATCGGCCTCGAGCAGTACTTC.

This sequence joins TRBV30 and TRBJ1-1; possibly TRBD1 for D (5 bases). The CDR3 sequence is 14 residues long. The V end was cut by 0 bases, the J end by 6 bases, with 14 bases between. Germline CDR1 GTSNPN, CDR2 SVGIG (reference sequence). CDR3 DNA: TGTGCCTGGAGTGTAGGATATAGGGGTCCTGAAGCTTTCTTT. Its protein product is CAWSVGYRGPEAFF.

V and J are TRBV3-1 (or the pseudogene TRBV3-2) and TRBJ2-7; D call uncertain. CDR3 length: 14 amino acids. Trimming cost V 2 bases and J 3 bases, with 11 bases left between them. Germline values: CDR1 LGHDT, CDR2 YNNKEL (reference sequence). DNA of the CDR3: TGTGCCAGCAGCCAACATCCTCCTGGCTACGAGCAGTACTTC. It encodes CASSQHPPGYEQYF.

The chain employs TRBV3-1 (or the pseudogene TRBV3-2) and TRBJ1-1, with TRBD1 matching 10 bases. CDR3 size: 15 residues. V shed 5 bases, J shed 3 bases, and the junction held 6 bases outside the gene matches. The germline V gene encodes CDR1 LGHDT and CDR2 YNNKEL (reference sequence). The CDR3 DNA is TGTGCCAGCAGCGTTCGACAGGGGGCCCACACTGAAGCTTTCTTT. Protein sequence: CASSVRQGAHTEAFF.

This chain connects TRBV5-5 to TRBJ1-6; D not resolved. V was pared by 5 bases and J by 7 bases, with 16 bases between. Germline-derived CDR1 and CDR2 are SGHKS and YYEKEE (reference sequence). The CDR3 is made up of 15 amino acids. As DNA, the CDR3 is TGTGCCAGCAGAGGCCTCGAGAAATCGAATTCACCCCTCCACTTT. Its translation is CASRGLEKSNSPLHF.

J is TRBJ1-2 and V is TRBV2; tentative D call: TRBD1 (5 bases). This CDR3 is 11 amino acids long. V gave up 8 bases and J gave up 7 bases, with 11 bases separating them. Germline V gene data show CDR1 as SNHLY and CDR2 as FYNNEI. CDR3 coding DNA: TGTGCCAGCGGCGGGGACTTTGGCTACACCTTC. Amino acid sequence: CASGGDFGYTF.

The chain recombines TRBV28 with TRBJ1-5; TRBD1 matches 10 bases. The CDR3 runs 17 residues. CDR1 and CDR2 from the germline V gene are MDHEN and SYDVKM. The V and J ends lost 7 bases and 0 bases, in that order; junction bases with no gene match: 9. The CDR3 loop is CASIRQGAEYSNQPQHF. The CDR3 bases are TGTGCCAGCATCAGACAGGGGGCAGAATATAGCAATCAGCCCCAGCATTTT.

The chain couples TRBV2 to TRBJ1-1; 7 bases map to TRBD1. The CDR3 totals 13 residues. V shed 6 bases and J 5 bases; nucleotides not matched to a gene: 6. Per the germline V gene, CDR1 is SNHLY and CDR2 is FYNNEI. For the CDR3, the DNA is TGTGCCAGCAGGGGGACAGTAGGGACTGAAGCTTTCTTT. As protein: CASRGTVGTEAFF. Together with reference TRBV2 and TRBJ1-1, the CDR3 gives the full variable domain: EPEVTQTPSHQVTQMGQEVILRCVPISNHLYFYWYRQILGQKVEFLVSFYNNEISEKSEIFDDQFSVERPDGSNFTLKIRSTKLEDSAMYFCASRGTVGTEAFFGQGTRLTVV.

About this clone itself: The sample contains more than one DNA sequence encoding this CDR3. This CDR3 is CAWSVGSGNTIYF. The DNA of the CDR3 is TGTGCCTGGAGCGTGGGTTCTGGAAACACCATATATTTT. The chain recombines TRBV30 with TRBJ1-3; D not certain. The CDR3 totals 13 residues. Germline CDR1 is GTSNPN and CDR2 is SVGIG (reference sequence). V was shortened by 3 bases and J by 1 base, with 7 bases between the two germline ends.

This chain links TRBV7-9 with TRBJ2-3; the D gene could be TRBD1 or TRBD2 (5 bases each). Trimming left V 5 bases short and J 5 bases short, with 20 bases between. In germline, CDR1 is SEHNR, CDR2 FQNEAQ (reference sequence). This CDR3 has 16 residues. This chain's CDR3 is CASSRWDPTRGDTQYF. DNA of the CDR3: TGTGCCAGCAGCCGTTGGGACCCTACCCGGGGAGATACGCAGTATTTT.

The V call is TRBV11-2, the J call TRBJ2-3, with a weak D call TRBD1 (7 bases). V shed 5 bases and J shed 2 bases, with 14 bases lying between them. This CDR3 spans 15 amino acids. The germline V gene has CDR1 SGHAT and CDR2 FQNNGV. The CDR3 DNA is TGTGCCAGCAGCGTCCAGGGGGGCATCACAGATACGCAGTATTTT. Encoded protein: CASSVQGGITDTQYF.

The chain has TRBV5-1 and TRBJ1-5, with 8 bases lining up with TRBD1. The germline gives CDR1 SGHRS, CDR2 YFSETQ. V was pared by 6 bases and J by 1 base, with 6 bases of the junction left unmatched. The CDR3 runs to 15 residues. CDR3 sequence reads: CASTLTGGSNQPQHF. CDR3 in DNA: TGCGCCAGCACCTTAACAGGGGGGAGCAATCAGCCCCAGCATTTT.

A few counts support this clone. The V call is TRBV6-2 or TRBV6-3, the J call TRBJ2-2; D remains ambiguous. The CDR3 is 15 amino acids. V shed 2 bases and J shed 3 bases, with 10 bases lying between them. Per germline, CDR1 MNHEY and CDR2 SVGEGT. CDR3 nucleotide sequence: TGTGCCAGCAGTTACGAGTCGCGCTACACCGGGGAGCTGTTTTTT. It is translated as CASSYESRYTGELFF.

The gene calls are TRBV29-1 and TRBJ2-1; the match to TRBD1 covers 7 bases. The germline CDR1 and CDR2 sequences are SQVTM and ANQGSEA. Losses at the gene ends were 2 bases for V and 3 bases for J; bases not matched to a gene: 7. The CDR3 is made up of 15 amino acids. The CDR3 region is CSVEPGQLFYNEQFF. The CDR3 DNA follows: TGCAGCGTTGAACCGGGACAGCTCTTCTACAATGAGCAGTTCTTC.

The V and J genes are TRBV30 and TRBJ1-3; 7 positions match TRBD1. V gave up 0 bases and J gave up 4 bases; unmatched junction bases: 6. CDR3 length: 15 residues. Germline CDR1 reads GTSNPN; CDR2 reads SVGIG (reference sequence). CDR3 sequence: CAWSVQGTKGNTIYF. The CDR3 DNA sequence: TGTGCCTGGAGTGTACAGGGGACGAAAGGAAACACCATATATTTT.

CDR3 bases: TGTGCCAGCAGCAAACATGCAGTTTGGGCCTCGCTTGGGGGCTACACCTTC. Translation gives CASSKHAVWASLGGYTF. The chain combines TRBV21-1 with TRBJ1-2; the table's D call TRBD1 went unverified against the DNA. TRBV21-1 counts as a pseudogene. The length of the CDR3 is 17 residues.

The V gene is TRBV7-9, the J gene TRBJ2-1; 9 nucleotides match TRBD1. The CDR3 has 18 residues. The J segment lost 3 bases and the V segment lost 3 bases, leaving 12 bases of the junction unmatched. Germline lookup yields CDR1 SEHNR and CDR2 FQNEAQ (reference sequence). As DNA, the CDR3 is TGTGCCAGCAGCTTGAGCCGGGACAGGGTACCCCTCTACAATGAGCAGTTCTTC. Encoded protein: CASSLSRDRVPLYNEQFF.

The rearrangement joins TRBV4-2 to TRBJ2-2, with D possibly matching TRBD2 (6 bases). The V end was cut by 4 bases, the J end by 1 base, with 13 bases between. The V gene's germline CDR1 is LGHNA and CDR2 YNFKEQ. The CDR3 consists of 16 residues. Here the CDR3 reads CASSLMGGLNTGELFF. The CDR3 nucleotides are TGTGCCAGCAGCCTTATGGGGGGACTGAACACCGGGGAGCTGTTTTTT.

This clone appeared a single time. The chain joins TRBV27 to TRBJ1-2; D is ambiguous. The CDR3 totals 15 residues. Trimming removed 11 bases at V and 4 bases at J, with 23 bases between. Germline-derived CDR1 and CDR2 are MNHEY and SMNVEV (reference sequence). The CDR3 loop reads CAAAGVGSSPYGYTF. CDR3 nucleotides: TGTGCCGCGGCGGGAGTAGGGAGCTCTCCCTATGGCTACACCTTC.

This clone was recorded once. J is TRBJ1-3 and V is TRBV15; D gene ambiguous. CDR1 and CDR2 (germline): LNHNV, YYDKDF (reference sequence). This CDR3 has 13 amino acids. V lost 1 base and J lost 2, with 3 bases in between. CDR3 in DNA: TGTGCCACCAGCAGAGTCACTGGAAACACCATATATTTT. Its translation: CATSRVTGNTIYF.

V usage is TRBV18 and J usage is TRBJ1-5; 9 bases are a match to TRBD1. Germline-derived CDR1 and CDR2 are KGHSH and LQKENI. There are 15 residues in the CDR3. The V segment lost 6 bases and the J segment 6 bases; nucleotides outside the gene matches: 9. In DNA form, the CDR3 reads TGTGCCAGCTCTCCCGGGGACAGGGTAGCTCAGCCCCAGCATTTT. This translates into CASSPGDRVAQPQHF.

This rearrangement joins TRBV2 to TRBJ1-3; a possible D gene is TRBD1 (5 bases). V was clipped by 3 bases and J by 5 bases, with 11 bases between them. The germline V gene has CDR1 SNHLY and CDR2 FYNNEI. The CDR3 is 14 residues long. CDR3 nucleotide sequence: TGTGCCAGCAGTGATAGTGACAGCAGAAACACCATATATTTT. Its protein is CASSDSDSRNTIYF.

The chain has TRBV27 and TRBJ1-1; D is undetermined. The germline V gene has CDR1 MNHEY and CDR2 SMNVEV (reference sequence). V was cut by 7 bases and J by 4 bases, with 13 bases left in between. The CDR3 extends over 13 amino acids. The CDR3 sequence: CASIGSTGTEAFF. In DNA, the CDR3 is TGTGCCAGCATTGGTTCCACCGGCACTGAAGCTTTCTTT.

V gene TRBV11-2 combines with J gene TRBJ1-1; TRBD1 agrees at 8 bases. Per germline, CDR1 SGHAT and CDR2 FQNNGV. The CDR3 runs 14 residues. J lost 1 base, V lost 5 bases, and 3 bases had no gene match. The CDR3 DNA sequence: TGTGCCAGCAGCCTAGGGACAGGGAACACTGAAGCTTTCTTT. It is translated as CASSLGTGNTEAFF.

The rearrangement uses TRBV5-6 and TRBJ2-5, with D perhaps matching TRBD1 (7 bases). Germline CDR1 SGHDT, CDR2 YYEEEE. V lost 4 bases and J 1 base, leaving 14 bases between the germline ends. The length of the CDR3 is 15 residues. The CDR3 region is CASSPGGLTQETQYF. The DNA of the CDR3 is TGTGCCAGCAGCCCAGGGGGACTCACCCAAGAGACCCAGTACTTC.

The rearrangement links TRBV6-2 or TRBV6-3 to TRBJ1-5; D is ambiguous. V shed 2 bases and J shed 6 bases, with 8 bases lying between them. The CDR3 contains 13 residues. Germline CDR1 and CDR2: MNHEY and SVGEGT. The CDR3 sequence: CASSYMRTQPQHF. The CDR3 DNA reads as TGTGCCAGCAGTTACATGCGCACTCAGCCCCAGCATTTT.